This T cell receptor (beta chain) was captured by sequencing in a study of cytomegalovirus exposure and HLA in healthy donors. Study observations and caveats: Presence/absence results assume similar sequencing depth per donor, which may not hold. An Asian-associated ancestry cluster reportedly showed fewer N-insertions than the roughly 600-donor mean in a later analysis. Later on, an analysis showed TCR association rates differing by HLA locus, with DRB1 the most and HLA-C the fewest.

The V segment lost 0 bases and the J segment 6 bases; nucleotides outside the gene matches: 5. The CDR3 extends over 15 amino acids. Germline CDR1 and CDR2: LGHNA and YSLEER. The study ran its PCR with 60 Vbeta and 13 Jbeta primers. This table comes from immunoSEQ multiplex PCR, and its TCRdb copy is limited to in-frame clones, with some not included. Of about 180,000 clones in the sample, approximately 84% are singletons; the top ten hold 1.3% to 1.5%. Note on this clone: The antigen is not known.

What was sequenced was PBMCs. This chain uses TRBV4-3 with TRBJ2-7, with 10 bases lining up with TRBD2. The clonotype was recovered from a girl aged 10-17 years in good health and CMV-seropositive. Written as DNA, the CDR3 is TGCGCCAGCAGCCAAGAGCCTAGCGGGAGATCCGAGCAGTACTTC. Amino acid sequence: CASSQEPSGRSEQYF.